These 17 T cell receptor beta chains share one sample of origin, sequenced in a study of shared clonotypes between healthy human individuals (dated by TCRdb to 2018 to 2021). The library was obtained by the immunoSEQ multiplex PCR assay. Drawn from immuneACCESS, this table holds only the in-frame rearrangements with V and J called that TCRdb kept. Clones are partly lost; checked studies trace under half to an unresolved V gene and leave the rest unexplained. This sample holds 650,000 to 800,000 clones; 72% were observed only once. Of the sample, under 2% falls within the top ten clones. The sequenced material came from memory CD4+ T cells sorted from blood. The meaning of the sample's cell subset or site label: CD45RA-negative fraction. The origin of the receptors is a woman aged 25 to 39 in good health.

The rearrangement links TRBV29-1 to TRBJ2-1; D ambiguous. This CDR3 spans 12 amino acids. V lost 7 bases and J 4 bases, leaving 11 bases between the germline ends. Germline CDR1 SQVTM, CDR2 ANQGSEA. The CDR3 protein is CSAVWGYNEQFF. The CDR3 DNA sequence: TGCAGCGCCGTATGGGGTTACAATGAGCAGTTCTTC.

The chain couples TRBV19 to TRBJ2-2, with 8 bases matching TRBD1. Per germline, CDR1 LNHDA and CDR2 SQIVND (reference sequence). CDR3 size: 15 residues. V shed 7 bases, J shed 6 bases, and the junction held 10 bases outside the gene matches. CDR3 DNA: TGTGCCAGTATGGGACAGGCCTCATGGGCCGGGGAGCTGTTTTTT. Residues: CASMGQASWAGELFF.

This clone was seen just once. The chain combines TRBV29-1 with TRBJ1-1; D is uncertain. The V and J ends lost 6 bases and 13 bases respectively, with 18 bases between them. The CDR3 sequence is 11 residues long. Germline CDR1 reads SQVTM; CDR2 reads ANQGSEA. In nucleotides, the CDR3 is TGCAGCGTGGTTTCAGCTTGGTTTGTTTTCTTT. This sequence encodes CSVVSAWFVFF.

Here the CDR3 DNA reads TGTGCCAGCAGGATTAGCCAATTCAATGAGCAGTTCTTC. Translated, it gives CASRISQFNEQFF. V and J are TRBV27 and TRBJ2-1; no firm D call. CDR1 is MNHEY, CDR2 SMNVEV, per germline (reference sequence). The CDR3 spans 13 residues. Trimming pared 6 bases from V and 6 bases from J, leaving 12 bases between.

This clone was seen only a few times. This sequence joins TRBV5-5 and TRBJ1-3, with TRBD1 as a possible D gene (6 bases). This CDR3 region has 16 residues. Germline values: CDR1 SGHKS, CDR2 YYEKEE (reference sequence). Trimming removed 0 bases from V and 4 bases from J, with 14 bases in between. In DNA form, the CDR3 reads TGTGCCAGCAGCTTGGATTACAGGGCGGCCGGAAACACCATATATTTT. This gives the protein CASSLDYRAAGNTIYF.

The chain combines TRBV7-8 with TRBJ2-1; the D is unclear. V gave up 5 bases and J gave up 4 bases, with 18 bases separating them. The CDR3 is 16 residues long. Germline V gives CDR1 SGHVS, CDR2 FQNEAQ. This chain's CDR3 is CASSPAPLWGYNEQFF. The CDR3 region has the DNA TGTGCCAGCAGCCCAGCACCCCTGTGGGGATACAATGAGCAGTTCTTC.

The chain carries TRBV11-2 and TRBJ2-1; tentative D call: TRBD2 (6 bases). This CDR3 has 12 residues. The V end lost 2 bases, the J end lost 10 bases, and 9 bases lay between the germline ends. Germline assignment: CDR1 SGHAT and CDR2 FQNNGV. The CDR3 loop reads CASSLLAPEQFF. CDR3 DNA sequence: TGTGCCAGCAGCTTACTAGCGCCGGAGCAGTTCTTC.

This chain uses TRBV5-1 with TRBJ2-5; 9 bases agree with TRBD2. The germline gives CDR1 SGHRS, CDR2 YFSETQ. V dropped 0 bases and J dropped 1; count of bases not matched to a gene: 7. CDR3 size: 17 residues. In nucleotides, the CDR3 is TGCGCCAGCAGCTTGGGCGTAGCGGGAGAATTCCAAGAGACCCAGTACTTC. Translation gives CASSLGVAGEFQETQYF.

This clone was seen more than once but under ten times. The sample holds other DNA sequences that translate to the same CDR3. The chain uses TRBV5-1 and TRBJ1-2; 7 bases fit TRBD1. This CDR3 is 15 amino acids long. Germline trimming cut 4 bases from V and 7 bases from J; bases unmatched to any gene: 13. Germline assignment: CDR1 SGHRS and CDR2 YFSETQ. Here the CDR3 reads CASSLGDRDIGGYTF. The CDR3 coding sequence is TGCGCCAGCAGCCTCGGGGACAGAGACATTGGTGGCTACACCTTC.

There are a few counts of this clone. Within the sample, other DNA sequences also encode this same CDR3. The chain combines TRBV10-3 with TRBJ1-2; D remains unclear. CDR1 is ENHRY and CDR2 is SYGVKD in the germline V gene. The V gene lost 3 bases and the J gene lost 3 bases, with 8 bases spanning the gap. The CDR3 contains 13 residues. This chain's CDR3 is CAISEGRDYGYTF. Written as DNA, the CDR3 is TGTGCCATCAGTGAAGGCAGAGACTATGGCTACACCTTC.

This clone was seen at least ten times. The CDR3 DNA reads TGTGCCAGCAGCCAACCGGGGGTAGCGGCCTACAATGAGCAGTTCTTC. This codes for CASSQPGVAAYNEQFF. The V and J genes are TRBV14 and TRBJ2-1; perhaps TRBD2 as D (6 bases). The CDR3 has 16 amino acids. From germline, CDR1 is SGHDN and CDR2 FVKESK. The V gene lost 2 bases and the J gene lost 2 bases, with 13 bases spanning the gap.

In this sample, this clone turned up a few times. This CDR3 is also generated by other DNA sequences in the sample. The J gene is TRBJ2-6, the V gene TRBV5-1; D gene unclear. V lost 1 base to trimming and J lost 0 bases, with 8 bases between them. The CDR3 is made up of 16 amino acids. The germline gives CDR1 SGHRS, CDR2 YFSETQ. The CDR3 here is CASSLSPSSGANVLTF. In DNA, the CDR3 is TGCGCCAGCAGCTTGTCCCCGAGCTCTGGGGCCAACGTCCTGACTTTC.

The chain combines TRBV18 with TRBJ2-1; TRBD2 matches 11 bases. The trim removed 3 bases at V and 3 bases at J, leaving 7 bases unmatched. Per the germline V gene, CDR1 is KGHSH and CDR2 is LQKENI. The CDR3 has 17 residues. The CDR3 nucleotides are TGTGCCAGCTCACCCCTCACTAGCGGGAGTTTCTACAATGAGCAGTTCTTC. Translating gives CASSPLTSGSFYNEQFF.

The rearrangement uses TRBV6-5 and TRBJ2-7, with D possibly being TRBD1 or TRBD2 (5 bases each). Trimming removed 8 bases at V and 3 bases at J, with 20 bases between. Germline V gene lookup returns CDR1 MNHEY and CDR2 SVGAGI. This CDR3 contains 15 residues. CDR3 residues: CASSSKQGPIYEQYF. CDR3 bases: TGTGCCAGCTCCTCTAAGCAGGGACCCATCTACGAGCAGTACTTC.

This clone was observed a handful of times. The J gene is TRBJ2-1, the V gene TRBV5-1, with 10 bases fitting TRBD2. This CDR3 is built from 15 residues. Germline V gene data show CDR1 as SGHRS and CDR2 as YFSETQ. Germline trimming cut 1 base from V and 8 bases from J; bases unmatched to any gene: 6. The CDR3 protein is CASSLLPSGRDEQFF. The CDR3 DNA sequence: TGCGCCAGCAGCTTGCTTCCTAGCGGGAGAGATGAGCAGTTCTTC.

Worth noting for this clone: This sample includes further DNA sequences coding for the same CDR3. The chain has TRBV5-1 and TRBJ2-3; D could derive from TRBD1 or TRBD2 (5 bases each). The CDR3 has 15 residues. CDR1 SGHRS and CDR2 YFSETQ come from the germline V gene. The V end was cut by 0 bases, the J end by 3 bases, with 11 bases between. CDR3 coding DNA: TGCGCCAGCAGCTTGGGGGCCGGGACGACAGATACGCAGTATTTT. Protein sequence: CASSLGAGTTDTQYF.

CDR3 protein: CASSEYTYGYTF. CDR3 coding DNA: TGTGCCAGCAGTGAATATACGTATGGCTACACCTTC. The chain recombines TRBV2 with TRBJ1-2; no firm D call. The ends were cut back, 2 bases at V and 5 bases at J, with 6 bases in the middle. Per the germline V gene, CDR1 is SNHLY and CDR2 is FYNNEI. The CDR3 has 12 residues.